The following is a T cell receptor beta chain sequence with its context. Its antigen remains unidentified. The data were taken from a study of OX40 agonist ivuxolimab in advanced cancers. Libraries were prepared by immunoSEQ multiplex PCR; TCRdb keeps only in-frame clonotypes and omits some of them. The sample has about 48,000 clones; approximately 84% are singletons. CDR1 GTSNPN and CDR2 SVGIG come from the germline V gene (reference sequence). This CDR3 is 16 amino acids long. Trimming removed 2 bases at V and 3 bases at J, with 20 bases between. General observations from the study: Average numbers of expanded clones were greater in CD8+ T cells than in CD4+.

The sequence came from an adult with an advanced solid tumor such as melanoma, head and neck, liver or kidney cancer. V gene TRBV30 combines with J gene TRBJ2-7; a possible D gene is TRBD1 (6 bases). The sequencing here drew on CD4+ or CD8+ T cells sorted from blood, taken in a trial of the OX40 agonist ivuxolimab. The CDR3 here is CAWSRNRAQQSYEQYF. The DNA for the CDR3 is TGTGCCTGGAGTCGCAACAGGGCTCAGCAGAGCTACGAGCAGTACTTC.